This T cell receptor (beta chain) is drawn from a study of Tregs in tolerant kidney transplant recipients. General study findings and limits: Expanding Tregs on activated donor B cells appeared to best identify donor-specific TCRbeta clones. The small number of patients limits these findings pending further validation. Biological reproducibility was not directly addressed in this study.

CD4+CD25+CD127- Tregs, CD4+CD25- non-Tregs, CD4 and CD8 cells were sorted. Trimming shortened V by 3 bases and J by 5 bases, and 13 bases separated the two germline ends. The germline CDR1 and CDR2 sequences are MDHEN and SYDVKM. CDR3 length: 14 amino acids. Produced via immunoSEQ multiplex PCR; TCRdb's table is partial and in-frame only. This sample has approximately 16,000 clones; about 92% occur once, and the top ten carry 10% to 15%. On this clone: The target antigen is unknown.

The clonotype was recovered from a human donor in good health. This chain joins TRBV28 and TRBJ1-1; perhaps TRBD1 as D (5 bases). Sequencing input: CD8+ T cells from blood. The CDR3 here is CASSFMGLRTEAFF. The CDR3 bases are TGTGCCAGCAGTTTCATGGGGCTCAGAACTGAAGCTTTCTTT. The variable domain in full, with the rest retrieved from reference TRBV28 and TRBJ1-1, is DVKVTQSSRYLVKRTGEKVFLECVQDMDHENMFWYRQDPGLGLRLIYFSYDVKMKEKGDIPEGYSVSREKKERFSLILESASTNQTSMYLCASSFMGLRTEAFFGQGTRLTVV.